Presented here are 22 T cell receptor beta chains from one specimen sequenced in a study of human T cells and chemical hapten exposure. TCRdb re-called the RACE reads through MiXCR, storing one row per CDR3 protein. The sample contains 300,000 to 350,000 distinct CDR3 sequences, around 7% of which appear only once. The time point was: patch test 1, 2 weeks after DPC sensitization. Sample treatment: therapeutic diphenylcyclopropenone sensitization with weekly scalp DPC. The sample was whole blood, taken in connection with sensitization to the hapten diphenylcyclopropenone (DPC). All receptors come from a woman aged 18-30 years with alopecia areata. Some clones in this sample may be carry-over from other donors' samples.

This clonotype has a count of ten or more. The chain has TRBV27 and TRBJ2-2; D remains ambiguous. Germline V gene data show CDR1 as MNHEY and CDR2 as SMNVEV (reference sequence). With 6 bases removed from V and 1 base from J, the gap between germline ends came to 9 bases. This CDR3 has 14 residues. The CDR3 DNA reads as TGTGCCAGCAGAACCGGCAGGAACACCGGGGAGCTGTTTTTT. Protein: CASRTGRNTGELFF.

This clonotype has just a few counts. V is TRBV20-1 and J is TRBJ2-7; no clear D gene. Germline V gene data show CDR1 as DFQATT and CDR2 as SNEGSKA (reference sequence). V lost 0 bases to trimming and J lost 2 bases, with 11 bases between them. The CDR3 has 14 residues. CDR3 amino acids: CSARDQQKPYEQYF. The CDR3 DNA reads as TGCAGTGCTAGAGATCAGCAGAAGCCCTACGAGCAGTACTTC.

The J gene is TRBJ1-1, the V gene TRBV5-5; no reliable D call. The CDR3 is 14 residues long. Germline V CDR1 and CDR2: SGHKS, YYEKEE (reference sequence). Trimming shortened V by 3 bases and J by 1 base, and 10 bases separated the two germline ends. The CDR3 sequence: CASSWGLGNTEAFF. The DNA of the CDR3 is TGTGCCAGCAGCTGGGGTCTCGGGAACACTGAAGCTTTCTTT.

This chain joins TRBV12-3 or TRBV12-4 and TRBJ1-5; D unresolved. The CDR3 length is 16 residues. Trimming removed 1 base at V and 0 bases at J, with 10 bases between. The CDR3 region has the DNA TGTGCCAGCAGTTTAGAAGCTGGGGATAGCAATCAGCCCCAGCATTTT. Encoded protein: CASSLEAGDSNQPQHF.

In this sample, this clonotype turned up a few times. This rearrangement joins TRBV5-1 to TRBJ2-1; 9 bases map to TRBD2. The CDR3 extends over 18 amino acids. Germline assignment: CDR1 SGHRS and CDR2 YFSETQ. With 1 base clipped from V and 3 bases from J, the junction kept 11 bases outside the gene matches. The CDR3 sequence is CASSLIRSSGISYNEQFF. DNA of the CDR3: TGCGCCAGCAGCTTGATCCGTTCTAGCGGGATAAGCTACAATGAGCAGTTCTTC.

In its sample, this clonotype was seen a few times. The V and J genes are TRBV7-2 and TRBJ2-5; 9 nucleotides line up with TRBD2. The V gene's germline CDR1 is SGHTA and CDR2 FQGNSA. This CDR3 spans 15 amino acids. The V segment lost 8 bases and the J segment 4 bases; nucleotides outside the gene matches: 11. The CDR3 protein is CASSISGGRGETQYF. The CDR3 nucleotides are TGTGCCAGCTCCATTAGCGGGGGCCGGGGAGAGACCCAGTACTTC.

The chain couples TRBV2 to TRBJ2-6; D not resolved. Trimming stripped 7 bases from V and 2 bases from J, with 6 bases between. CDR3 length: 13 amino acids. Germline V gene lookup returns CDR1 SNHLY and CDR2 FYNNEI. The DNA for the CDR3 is TGTGCCAGCAACCGTCCTGGGGCCAACGTCCTGACTTTC. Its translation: CASNRPGANVLTF.

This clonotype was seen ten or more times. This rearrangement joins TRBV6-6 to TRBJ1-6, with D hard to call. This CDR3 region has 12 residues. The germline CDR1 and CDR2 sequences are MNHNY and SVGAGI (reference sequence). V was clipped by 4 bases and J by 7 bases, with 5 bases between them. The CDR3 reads CASSSPNSPLHF. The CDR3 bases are TGTGCCAGCAGTTCCCCAAATTCACCCCTCCACTTT.

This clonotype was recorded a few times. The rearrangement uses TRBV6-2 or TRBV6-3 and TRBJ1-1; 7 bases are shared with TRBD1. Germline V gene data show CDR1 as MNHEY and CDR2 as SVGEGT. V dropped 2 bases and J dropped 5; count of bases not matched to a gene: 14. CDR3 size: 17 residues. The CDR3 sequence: CASSYVYRQGRGTEAFF. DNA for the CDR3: TGTGCCAGCAGTTACGTATACAGACAGGGCCGGGGGACTGAAGCTTTCTTT.

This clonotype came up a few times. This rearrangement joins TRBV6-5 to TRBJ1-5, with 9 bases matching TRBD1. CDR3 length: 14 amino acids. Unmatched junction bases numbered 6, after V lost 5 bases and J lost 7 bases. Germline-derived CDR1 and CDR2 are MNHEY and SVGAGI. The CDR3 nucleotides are TGTGCCAGCAGTCCGGACAGGGGCAGGCAGCCCCAGCATTTT. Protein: CASSPDRGRQPQHF.

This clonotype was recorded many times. CDR3 nucleotide sequence: TGCAGCGTTGCCCCACTGAGCGGGGCTAACTATGGCTACACCTTC. Its protein product is CSVAPLSGANYGYTF. This sequence joins TRBV29-1 and TRBJ1-2, with no clear D. Germline V gene data show CDR1 as SQVTM and CDR2 as ANQGSEA. Trimming took off 4 bases at V and 0 bases at J, with 15 bases between the two ends. This CDR3 has 15 amino acids.

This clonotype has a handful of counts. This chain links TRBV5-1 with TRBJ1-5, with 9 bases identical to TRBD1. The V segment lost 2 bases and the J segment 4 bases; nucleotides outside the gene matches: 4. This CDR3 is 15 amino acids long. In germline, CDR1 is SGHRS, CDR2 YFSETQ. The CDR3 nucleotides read TGCGCCAGCAGCTTTGGGACAGGGATTAATCAGCCCCAGCATTTT. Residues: CASSFGTGINQPQHF.

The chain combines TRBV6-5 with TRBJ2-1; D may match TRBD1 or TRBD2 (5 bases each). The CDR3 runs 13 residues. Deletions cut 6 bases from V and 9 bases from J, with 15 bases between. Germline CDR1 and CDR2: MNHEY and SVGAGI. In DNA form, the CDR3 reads TGTGCCAGCAGCCGCACGAGGGGAAGTGAGCAGTTCTTC. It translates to CASSRTRGSEQFF.

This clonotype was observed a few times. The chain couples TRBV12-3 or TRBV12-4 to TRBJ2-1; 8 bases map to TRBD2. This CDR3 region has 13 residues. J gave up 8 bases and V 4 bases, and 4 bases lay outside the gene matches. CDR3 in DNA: TGTGCCAGCAGTTCCGGGGGGGGCCATGAGCAGTTCTTC. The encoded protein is CASSSGGGHEQFF.

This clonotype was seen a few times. For the CDR3, the DNA is TGTGCCATCAGTGATTTTAGCGGGGGGCCGAGCTCCTACAATGAGCAGTTCTTC. Translated: CAISDFSGGPSSYNEQFF. The chain links TRBV10-3 to TRBJ2-1; TRBD2 agrees at 10 bases. J lost 0 bases, V lost 3 bases, and 8 bases had no gene match. Germline values: CDR1 ENHRY, CDR2 SYGVKD. The CDR3 is 18 residues long.

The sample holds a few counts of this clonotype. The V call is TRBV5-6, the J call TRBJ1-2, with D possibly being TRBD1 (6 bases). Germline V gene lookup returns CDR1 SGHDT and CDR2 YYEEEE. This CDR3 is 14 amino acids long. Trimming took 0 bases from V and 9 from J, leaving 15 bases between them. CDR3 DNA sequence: TGTGCCAGCAGCTTGGCCACGACAGGAATGAGCTACACCTTC. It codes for CASSLATTGMSYTF.

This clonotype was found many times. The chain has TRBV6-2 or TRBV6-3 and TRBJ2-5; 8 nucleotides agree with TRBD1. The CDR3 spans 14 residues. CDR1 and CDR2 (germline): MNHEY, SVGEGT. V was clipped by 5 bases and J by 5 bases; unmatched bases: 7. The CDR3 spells CASSPGTGLETQYF. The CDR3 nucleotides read TGTGCCAGCAGTCCCGGGACAGGTCTGGAGACCCAGTACTTC.

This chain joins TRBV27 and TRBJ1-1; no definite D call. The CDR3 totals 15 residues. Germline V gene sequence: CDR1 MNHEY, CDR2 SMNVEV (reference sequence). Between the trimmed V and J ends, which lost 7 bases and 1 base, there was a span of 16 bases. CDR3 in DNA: TGTGCCAGCAATTCCCCCGGCCTGGGGAACACTGAAGCTTTCTTT. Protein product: CASNSPGLGNTEAFF.

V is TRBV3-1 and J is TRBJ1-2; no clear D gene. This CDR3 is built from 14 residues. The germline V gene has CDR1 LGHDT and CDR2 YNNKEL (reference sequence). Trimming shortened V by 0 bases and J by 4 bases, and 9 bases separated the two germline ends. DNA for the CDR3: TGTGCCAGCAGCCAAGACGACGGTGCCTATGGCTACACCTTC. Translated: CASSQDDGAYGYTF.

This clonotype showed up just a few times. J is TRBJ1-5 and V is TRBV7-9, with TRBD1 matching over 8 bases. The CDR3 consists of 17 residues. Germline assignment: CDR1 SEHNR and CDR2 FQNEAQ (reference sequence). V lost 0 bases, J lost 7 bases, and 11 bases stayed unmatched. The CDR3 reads CASSLALGQGASQPQHF. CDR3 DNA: TGTGCCAGCAGCTTAGCGCTGGGCCAGGGGGCATCGCAGCCCCAGCATTTT. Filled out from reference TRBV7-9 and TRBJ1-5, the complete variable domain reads DTGVSQNPRHKITKRGQNVTFRCDPISEHNRLYWYRQTLGQGPEFLTYFQNEAQLEKSRLLSDRFSAERPKGSFSTLEIQRTEQGDSAMYLCASSLALGQGASQPQHFGDGTRLSIL.

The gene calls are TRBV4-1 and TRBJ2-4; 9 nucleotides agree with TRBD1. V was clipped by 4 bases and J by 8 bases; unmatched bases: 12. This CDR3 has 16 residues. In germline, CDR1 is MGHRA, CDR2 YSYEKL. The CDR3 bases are TGCGCCAGCAGCCTAGGGTCTAACAGGGGGCTTTACATTCAGTACTTC. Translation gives CASSLGSNRGLYIQYF.

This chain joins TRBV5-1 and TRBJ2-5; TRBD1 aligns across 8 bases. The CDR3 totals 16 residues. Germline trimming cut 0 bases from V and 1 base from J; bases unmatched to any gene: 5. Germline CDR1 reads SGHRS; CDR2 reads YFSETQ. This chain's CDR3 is CASSLGSTGGQETQYF. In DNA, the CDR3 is TGCGCCAGCAGCTTGGGTTCAACAGGGGGCCAAGAGACCCAGTACTTC.